The TCR beta chain under discussion was sequenced for a study of blood T cell repertoires in COVID-19. Study in general: Whether acute or convalescent, the COVID-19 samples came from the United States, Italy and Spain. T cells, B-cell-depleted T cells, or PBMCs provided the cDNA or gDNA that served as material.

As handled by the study authors: For nucleated cells, counts were estimated from reference gene primer amplification. The data were produced by immunoSEQ multiplex PCR, yet TCRdb's version contains in-frame clones alone and is incomplete. V, J and clone size derive from that table, while D and trimming were established from the DNA sequence. Of around 100,000 clones in the sample, roughly nine tenths were seen once. The J segment lost 4 bases and the V segment lost 5 bases, leaving 6 bases of the junction unmatched. The germline CDR1 and CDR2 sequences are SGHDT and YYEEEE. The CDR3 extends over 15 amino acids.

The sample was peripheral blood. This TCR was sampled from a human donor with active COVID-19. The donor label of this sample is uncertain. The chain carries TRBV5-6 and TRBJ1-6; 7 nucleotides align to TRBD1. The CDR3 region is CASRLSGGYNSPLHF. In DNA, the CDR3 is TGTGCCAGCAGGTTATCAGGGGGTTATAATTCACCCCTCCACTTT.